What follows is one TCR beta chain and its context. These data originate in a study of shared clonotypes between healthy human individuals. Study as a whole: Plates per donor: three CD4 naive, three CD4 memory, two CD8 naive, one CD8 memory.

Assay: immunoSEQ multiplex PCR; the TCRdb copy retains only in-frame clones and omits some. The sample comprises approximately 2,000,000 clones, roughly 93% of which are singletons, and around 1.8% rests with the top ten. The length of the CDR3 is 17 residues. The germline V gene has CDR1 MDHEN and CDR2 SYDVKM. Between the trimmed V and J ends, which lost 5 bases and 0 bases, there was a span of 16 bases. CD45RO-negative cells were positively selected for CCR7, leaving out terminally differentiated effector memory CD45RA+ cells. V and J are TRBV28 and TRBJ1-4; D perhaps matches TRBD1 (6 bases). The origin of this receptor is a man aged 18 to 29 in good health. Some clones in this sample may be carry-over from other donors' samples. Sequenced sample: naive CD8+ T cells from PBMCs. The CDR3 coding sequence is TGTGCCAGCAGTCCAAGGGGGACCGTTGCAACTAATGAAAAACTGTTTTTT. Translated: CASSPRGTVATNEKLFF. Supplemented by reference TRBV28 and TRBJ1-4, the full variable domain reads DVKVTQSSRYLVKRTGEKVFLECVQDMDHENMFWYRQDPGLGLRLIYFSYDVKMKEKGDIPEGYSVSREKKERFSLILESASTNQTSMYLCASSPRGTVATNEKLFFGSGTQLSVL.